The rows below give T cell receptor beta chains drawn from one sample of a study of cytomegalovirus exposure and HLA in healthy donors. Clones were read by immunoSEQ multiplex PCR, and TCRdb kept only the in-frame ones, dropping some. The sample has over 150,000 clones; roughly 85% are singletons. Sequenced material: PBMCs. These TCRs come from a woman between 50 and 59 years old in good health and CMV-seronegative. Both conserved end residues are trimmed from each CDR3. Not every row has a clone size; where given, it reads once, few, many or a size class.

>TRBV28|-
ASSSEGQGVGNEQF
>TRBV19|-
ASSIVAGVTDTQY
>TRBV27|-
ASSFTRYNEQF
>TRBV2|once
ASRGGRFATDTQY
>TRBV28|-
ASSPGTGGLNQPQH
>TRBV30|few
AWSRDSEAF
>TRBV19|-
ASNQGRLDEQF
>TRBV28|-
ASSSPRGGYT
>TRBV4-3|few
ASSQDAGLAGGARETQY
>TRBV19|-
ASSPFGTSGRSYNEQF
>TRBV28|-
ASSWSGGGGYSPLH
>TRBV6-1|-
ASSETAGSYNEQF
>TRBV25-1|-
ASSMTGLAYEQY
>TRBV28|-
ASRPQGGGEKLF